The rows below give T cell receptor beta chains drawn from one sample of a study of blood T cells in healthy people across ages. Each CDR3 protein is one row after TCRdb ran MiXCR on the 5' RACE reads. Of 1.2 million to 1.5 million distinct CDR3 sequences listed, roughly 40% are singletons. The sequenced sample was blood. These receptors all come from a young woman in good health. Both conserved end residues are part of each CDR3. A D gene is named only where the DNA matches it firmly. Size is stated for part of the rows, as once, few or many counts, or as a class when the clone is expanded.

j_gene | d_gene | v_gene | abundance | CDR3aa | CDR3nt
TRBJ1-1 | . | TRBV28 | once | CASSLDGTGRTEAFF | TGTGCCAGCAGTTTAGACGGAACAGGGAGGACTGAAGCTTTCTTT
TRBJ2-6 | . | TRBV24-1 | . | CATSDSGANVLTF | TGTGCCACCAGTGATTCCGGGGCCAACGTCCTGACTTTC
TRBJ2-1 | TRBD2 | TRBV12-3/TRBV12-4 | few | CASSIGLAVYNEQFF | TGTGCCAGCAGTATTGGACTAGCGGTTTACAATGAGCAGTTCTTC
TRBJ2-5 | . | TRBV6-1 | . | CASSEKWGFETQYF | TGTGCCAGCAGTGAAAAATGGGGGTTTGAGACCCAGTACTTC
TRBJ2-2 | TRBD2 | TRBV7-8 | . | CASSLGSGRPNTGELFF | TGCGCCAGCAGCTTAGGGAGCGGGAGACCGAACACCGGGGAGCTGTTTTTT
TRBJ2-1 | TRBD2 | TRBV9 | . | CASSEGLAGGYEQFF | TGTGCCAGCAGCGAGGGACTAGCGGGGGGGTATGAGCAGTTCTTC
TRBJ2-7 | TRBD2 | TRBV5-1 | few | CASSLGASGGPYEQYF | TGCGCCAGCAGCTTGGGGGCTAGCGGGGGACCCTACGAGCAGTACTTC
TRBJ2-3 | . | TRBV15 | . | CATSAFSGDTQYF | TGTGCCACCAGCGCCTTCTCTGGGGATACGCAGTATTTT
TRBJ2-7 | TRBD1 | TRBV10-3 | . | CAITGTGGEQYF | TGTGCCATCACCGGGACAGGGGGCGAGCAGTACTTC
TRBJ2-7 | . | TRBV27 | . | CASRLSASGTYEQYF | TGTGCCAGCCGACTCTCGGCCAGCGGCACCTACGAGCAGTACTTC
TRBJ2-3 | . | TRBV7-2 | few | CASSSRLTGIDTQYF | TGTGCCAGCAGCTCCCGATTAACAGGGATAGATACGCAGTATTTT
TRBJ1-2 | . | TRBV6-1 | . | CASNPGRESGYGYTF | TGTGCCAGCAATCCGGGGAGGGAATCGGGGTATGGCTACACCTTC
TRBJ2-5 | . | TRBV29-1 | . | CSVVTPREETQYF | TGCAGCGTTGTCACCCCCCGGGAAGAGACCCAGTACTTC
TRBJ1-1 | . | TRBV27 | . | CASSLRSPHIMNTEAFF | TGTGCCAGCAGTTTACGCAGCCCACATATTATGAACACTGAAGCTTTCTTT
TRBJ1-2 | TRBD1 | TRBV25-1 | few | CASRKQGFPGYTF | TGTGCCAGCAGAAAACAGGGGTTTCCGGGTTACACCTTC
TRBJ2-3 | . | TRBV6-5 | . | CASSSGASGTDTQYF | TGTGCCAGCAGCTCTGGGGCTAGCGGCACAGATACGCAGTATTTT
TRBJ2-5 | . | TRBV12-3/TRBV12-4 | many | CASSSPGLLTQYF | TGTGCCAGCAGTTCCCCCGGACTCTTGACCCAGTACTTC
TRBJ1-1 | . | TRBV2 | . | CASSEGRGNTEAFF | TGTGCCAGCAGTGAAGGGAGGGGGAACACTGAAGCTTTCTTT